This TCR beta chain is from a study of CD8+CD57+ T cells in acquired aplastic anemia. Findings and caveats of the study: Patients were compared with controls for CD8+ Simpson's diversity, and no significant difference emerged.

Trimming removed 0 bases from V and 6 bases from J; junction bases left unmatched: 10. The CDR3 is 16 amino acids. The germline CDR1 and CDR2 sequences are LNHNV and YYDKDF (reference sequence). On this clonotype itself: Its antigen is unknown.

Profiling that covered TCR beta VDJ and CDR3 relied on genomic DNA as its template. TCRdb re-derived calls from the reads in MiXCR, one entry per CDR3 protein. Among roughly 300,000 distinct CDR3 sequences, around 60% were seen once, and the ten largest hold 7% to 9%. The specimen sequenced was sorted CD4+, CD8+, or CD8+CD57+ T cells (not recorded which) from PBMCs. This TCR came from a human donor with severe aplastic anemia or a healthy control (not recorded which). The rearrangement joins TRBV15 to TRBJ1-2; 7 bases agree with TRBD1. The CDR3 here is CATSRDMVQGLDGYTF. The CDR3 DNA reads TGTGCCACCAGCAGAGATATGGTACAGGGGTTGGATGGCTACACCTTC.